The source of this TCR beta chain is a study of cytomegalovirus exposure and HLA in healthy donors (TCRdb year 2017). Describing the broader study: An earlier analysis of 587 of the donors reported about 280 Gb of sequence data and around 120 million unique TCR beta sequences obtained from about 179 million T cells. A later analysis re-examined previously published TCR beta repertoires from just over 650 donors and added high-resolution HLA genotyping to investigate patterns of TCR occurrence. The study was designed to test whether signatures of past pathogen exposure could be identified by cataloging public T cell receptors. A later genetic analysis took genome-wide SNP genotypes for about 55% of the 666 donors and used that subset as a discovery cohort. In the later analysis, no new phenotypic data were used to find candidate immune exposures; instead, reliance was placed on TCR beta sequences and their occurrence across donors. A separate validation cohort of over a hundred different subjects was used in addition to the approximately 610-subject first cohort. Across approximately 400 genotyped donors of the cohort, an average of about 240,000 unique TCR beta nucleotide sequences per donor were sequenced, and roughly 17% of those sequences were non-productive. Every discovery cohort repertoire had been produced on one sequencing platform. Typing coverage varied by locus: about 629-640 donors for A, B, C, DRB1 and DQB1; roughly 560 for DQA1; more than 600 for DPA1; fewer than 480 for DPB1. To decide whether each TCR beta V gene segment behaved as functional or pseudogenic, an earlier analysis of some 540 of the donors relied on high-throughput TCR beta sequencing. An early release covering more than 500 HLA-typed donors comprised about 310 gigabases of sequencing data and tens of millions of unique TCR sequences. Donor age, sex, ethnicity and CMV serostatus were compiled alongside the repertoire data. To predict cytomegalovirus infection status, the study combined high-throughput TCR immunosequencing, statistical association of individual TCRs with disease status, and machine learning. The study profiled the T cell repertoires of 500 to 800 subjects by immunosequencing and related them to cytomegalovirus serostatus. Class I and class II HLA loci were covered by the typing at four-digit resolution. Of the 300 to 400 genotyped donors, approximately 82% fell in the genetic ancestry cluster associated with self-reported Caucasian donors. Roughly 5 DR-DQ haplotypes were handled as single units for association and clustering, since linkage in the cohort was strong.

The cohort was made up of approximately 670 healthy bone marrow donors. All cohort members were sampled while nominally healthy, although unrecorded immune exposures were likely present. The donor was CMV seronegative and was included in the group of about 400 seronegative cohort members. A peripheral blood sample was collected from each donor, and TCR beta sequencing was performed on peripheral blood mononuclear cells. Genomic DNA extraction from the blood cell samples was performed with the Qiagen DNeasy Blood Extraction Kit. The library was generated by the immunoSEQ multiplex PCR assay. For the multiplex PCR, a mixture combining 60 forward primers for TCR Vbeta segments and 13 reverse primers for TCR Jbeta segments was used. A multiplex PCR assay on genomic DNA amplified the CDR3 region of rearranged TCR beta genes. Amplified TCR beta libraries were sequenced as 87-base-pair reads on the Illumina HiSeq System. For the original study's pipeline: Across the 670 or so repertoires, a later analysis counted tens of millions of unique TCR beta chains, roughly 11 million of which were shared by at least two donors. A nearest-neighbor algorithm error-corrected the raw reads and collapsed the reads into unique sequences, merging closely related sequences to remove PCR and sequencing errors. CDR3 sequences were aligned to IMGT reference sequences to assign V, D and J gene segments. For a sequence to be retained, at least a six-nucleotide match to both a V gene segment and a J gene segment was required. Rearrangements were classified as productive when the CDR3 lacked stop codons and remained in frame with V and J, and all other rearrangements were classified as non-productive. Following IMGT convention, CDR3 was defined as the stretch from the second conserved V-encoded cysteine up to the conserved J-encoded phenylalanine. Sequences without an unambiguous match to a single V gene segment were excluded from the earlier analysis of about 630 of the donors. In an earlier analysis of 450 to 750 of the donors, a V segment was called functional when productive rearrangements were above 56.7%, and segregating when the standard deviation between donors exceeded 5%. A statistical classification framework was built to diagnose cytomegalovirus status from the catalog of TCR beta chain sequences. V and J gene assignment, in a later analysis, came from comparing TCR nucleotide sequences with IMGT/GENE-DB human TR gene sequences. Using the TCRdist pipeline, a later analysis assigned CDR3 sequences along with most-parsimonious VDJ recombination scenarios. In a later analysis, each TCR beta chain was defined by its CDR3 amino acid sequence together with its V-gene family, and reads lacking a unique V-gene family were excluded. In a later analysis, fewer than 650 highly shared, low-generation-probability nucleotide sequences were removed to address suspected cross-contamination and a sequencing artifact. In a later analysis, a clonal expansion index for each public chain was calculated from normalized within-repertoire ranks of inferred template counts. In a later analysis, generation probabilities were computed using a VDJ recombination model fitted to out-of-frame rearrangements, and the results were checked against IGoR. Hypergeometric tests were used in a later analysis to score TCR-TCR, TCR-HLA and TCR-CMV co-occurrence, with a repertoire-size bias correction applied to the TCR pairs. False discovery rates were estimated in a later analysis by permuting HLA or CMV assignments 20 times. In a later analysis, co-occurring TCRs were grouped with DBSCAN, and TCRdist sequence similarity was added when clustering was performed within HLA-allele-positive subsets. Repertoires with fewer than 30,000 or more than 120,000 public chains, plus five repertoires with anomalous nucleotide sharing, were excluded from co-occurrence clustering. TCRdb took over this immuneACCESS table, retaining in-frame rearrangements with V and J assigned. Such tables are incomplete; in checked studies, under half of the missing clones stem from an unresolved V gene, and the remainder is unexplained. D and trimming come from the DNA, and the V and J calls and clone size come from that table. Counted in this sample were about 110,000 clones; less than 85% of them appeared once. The top ten constitute 3% to 4% of the sample.

Study-wide findings and limitations: Cytomegalovirus status was reported to be diagnosed by the classifier with high specificity and sensitivity in both the original and validation cohorts. Most TCR sequences were observed very rarely across donors, whereas some public TCRs were present in many individuals. For the cohort, immune exposure information was limited to CMV serostatus. In a later genetic analysis, fewer N-insertions in productive TCRs were reported among donors in an Asian-associated ancestry cluster than the approximately 710-donor mean. In a later analysis, several top co-occurrence clusters were reported to appear linked to parvovirus B19, influenza, CMV and Epstein-Barr virus. An earlier analysis of some 590 of the donors showed that most TCR beta V segments appeared in productive rearrangements either about 90% or about 30% of the time, which broadly matched IMGT annotations. Because HLA typing was missing for some donors at each locus, association tests included only the typed subset. A further reported finding was that TCR beta sequences accurately predicted the HLA-A and HLA-B alleles for most subjects in the first cohort. A later analysis found that HLA-associated TCR beta chains were more clonally expanded and had lower generation probabilities than equally common non-associated chains. Correlated functional status among segregating V segments might reflect linkage disequilibrium, but an unknown experimental factor could not be ruled out. When HLA alleles, especially DR and DQ, strongly co-occurred, TCR associations were difficult to assign to individual alleles. The presence/absence analyses assumed that sequencing depth was roughly uniform across donors, and that assumption may not be true. A later analysis found that TCR association rates varied across HLA loci, with DRB1 alleles showing the most associated TCRs and HLA-C alleles the fewest. Specific HLA alleles were associated with 15,000 to 20,000 TCR beta sequences at a false discovery rate of 0.05 in a later analysis. The study listed over 150 TCR beta chains as associated with cytomegalovirus. A cluster of highly shared sequence variants was judged likely to be a technical artifact of the sequencing pipeline. Some IMGT-functional V segments, including TRBV6-2 and TRBV6-3, could not be distinguished by the 87-base-pair reads and were therefore excluded. Only TCR beta chains were sequenced in this cohort, and the absence of alpha or paired-chain data limited detectable features. A later analysis found that most CMV-associated TCR beta chains appeared HLA-restricted, with HLA associations seemingly driven largely by CMV exposure. The earlier analysis of around 600 of the donors excluded some 16 rarely observed V segments, including chromosome 9 orphons, because counts were too low. The authors suggested that the approach could potentially be generalized to other disease states and immunological phenotypes. In vitro tests confirmed that a few of the cytomegalovirus-associated TCR beta chains recognize cytomegalovirus antigens. V-gene and J-gene trimming of TCR beta chains was associated with a missense DCLRE1C variant in a later genetic analysis, and the association was replicated in an independent cohort.

The germline V end is reduced by 1 base and the J end by 8 bases; junction bases left unmatched: 13. The germline V gene specifies SGHVS as CDR1 and FNYEAQ as CDR2. Counted from cysteine to phenylalanine, this CDR3 has 17 amino acids. The sequence is cut down to CDR3 DNA, 51 bases in frame from base 1. This clone was recorded only once. Its antigen target is currently unknown. Within one base of it there is no much larger clone, and no base qualities were kept. The sequencing sample was made of PBMCs. The chain is made from TRBV7-6 and TRBJ2-1, and TRBD1 aligns with 8 junction nucleotides. The clonotype comes from a man aged 55 to 70 in good health and CMV-seronegative. The CDR3 region has the sequence CASSLGRVAGGLHEQFF. The DNA sequence is as follows: TGTGCCAGCAGCTTAGGCCGCGTCGCAGGGGGCCTGCATGAGCAGTTCTTC.